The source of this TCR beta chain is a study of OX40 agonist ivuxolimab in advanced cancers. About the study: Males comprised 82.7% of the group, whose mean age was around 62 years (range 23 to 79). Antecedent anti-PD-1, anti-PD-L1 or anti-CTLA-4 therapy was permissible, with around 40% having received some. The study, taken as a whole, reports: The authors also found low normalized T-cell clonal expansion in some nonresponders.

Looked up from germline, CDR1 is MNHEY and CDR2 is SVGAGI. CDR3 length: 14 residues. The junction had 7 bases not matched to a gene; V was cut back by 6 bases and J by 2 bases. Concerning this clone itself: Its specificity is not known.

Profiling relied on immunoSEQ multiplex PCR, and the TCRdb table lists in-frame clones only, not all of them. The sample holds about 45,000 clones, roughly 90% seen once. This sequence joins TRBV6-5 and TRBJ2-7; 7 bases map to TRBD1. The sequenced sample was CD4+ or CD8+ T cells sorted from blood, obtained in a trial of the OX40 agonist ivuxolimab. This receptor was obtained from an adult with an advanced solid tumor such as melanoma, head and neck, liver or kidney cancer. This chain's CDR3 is CASRNRGPPYEQYF. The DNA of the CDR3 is TGTGCCAGCAGGAACAGGGGTCCCCCCTACGAGCAGTACTTC.